The 20 T cell receptor beta chains below were found in one sample sequenced in a study of radiotherapy plus CTLA-4 blockade in lung cancer. Profiling relied on immunoSEQ multiplex PCR, and the TCRdb table lists in-frame clones only, not all of them. The table records 55,000 to 80,000 clones, about 80% of them present only once. Material: peripheral blood, obtained from a patient treated with radiotherapy plus ipilimumab. These receptors all stem from a human donor with non-small cell lung cancer who had a complete response to radiotherapy plus ipilimumab.

V gene TRBV5-4 combines with J gene TRBJ2-1, with 9 bases lining up with TRBD1. The junction had 11 bases not matched to a gene; V was cut back by 5 bases and J by 5 bases. The CDR3 length is 16 residues. Germline V gives CDR1 SGHNT, CDR2 YYREEE (reference sequence). CDR3 amino acids: CASSSPTGGPDNEQFF. The CDR3 DNA reads TGTGCCAGCAGTTCACCGACAGGGGGTCCTGACAATGAGCAGTTCTTC. Full variable domain (outside the CDR3, taken from reference TRBV5-4 and TRBJ2-1): ETGVTQSPTHLIKTRGQQVTLRCSSQSGHNTVSWYQQALGQGPQFIFQYYREEENGRGNFPPRFSGLQFPNYSSELNVNALELDDSALYLCASSSPTGGPDNEQFFGPGTRLTVL.

V usage is TRBV14 and J usage is TRBJ2-3; D remains unclear. Germline V gives CDR1 SGHDN, CDR2 FVKESK. The length of the CDR3 is 16 residues. V lost 0 bases, J lost 5 bases, and 15 bases lay in between. The DNA for the CDR3 is TGTGCCAGCAGCCAAGAGAGAGGTTGGGGTGGAGATACGCAGTATTTT. It yields the protein CASSQERGWGGDTQYF.

This clone was observed a few times. The chain employs TRBV11-2 and TRBJ2-7; D gene uncertain. This CDR3 region has 15 residues. In germline, CDR1 is SGHAT, CDR2 FQNNGV. The V gene lost 4 bases and the J gene lost 3 bases, with 16 bases spanning the gap. CDR3 sequence: CASSYGVGSIYEQYV. DNA for the CDR3: TGTGCCAGCAGCTATGGAGTGGGCTCAATCTACGAGCAGTACGTC.

This clone has more than one count but fewer than ten. The chain combines TRBV7-9 with TRBJ1-3; D gene unclear. In germline, CDR1 is SEHNR, CDR2 FQNEAQ (reference sequence). This CDR3 region has 17 residues. The V end was cut by 3 bases, the J end by 0 bases, with 15 bases between. CDR3 loop: CASSFPPGKSSGNTIYF. CDR3 DNA sequence: TGTGCCAGCAGCTTTCCGCCGGGAAAATCCTCTGGAAACACCATATATTTT. The complete variable domain, with remaining parts taken from reference TRBV7-9 and TRBJ1-3, reads DTGVSQNPRHKITKRGQNVTFRCDPISEHNRLYWYRQTLGQGPEFLTYFQNEAQLEKSRLLSDRFSAERPKGSFSTLEIQRTEQGDSAMYLCASSFPPGKSSGNTIYFGEGSWLTVV.

V is TRBV27 and J is TRBJ2-1, with 9 bases lining up with TRBD2. This CDR3 is 16 amino acids long. The germline gives CDR1 MNHEY, CDR2 SMNVEV (reference sequence). Trimming cost V 5 bases and J 4 bases; bases outside gene matches: 9. In DNA form, the CDR3 reads TGTGCCAGCAGTGCCGTCGAGACTAGCGGTTACAATGAGCAGTTCTTC. Translated, it gives CASSAVETSGYNEQFF.

The chain employs TRBV28 and TRBJ2-5; 7 bases map to TRBD1. The J segment lost 1 base and the V segment lost 5 bases, leaving 10 bases of the junction unmatched. The CDR3 runs 16 residues. Per the germline V gene, CDR1 is MDHEN and CDR2 is SYDVKM. CDR3 in DNA: TGTGCCAGCAGTCTATCTTTTGACAGGGTCCAAGAGACCCAGTACTTC. Protein sequence: CASSLSFDRVQETQYF.

This clone was recorded a few times. The chain has TRBV15 and TRBJ2-1; 7 bases agree with TRBD1. CDR1 and CDR2 from the germline V gene are LNHNV and YYDKDF (reference sequence). V was pared by 3 bases and J by 6 bases, with 8 bases of the junction left unmatched. This CDR3 comprises 15 residues. The DNA for the CDR3 is TGTGCCACCAGCAGTTCTCTGACAGGGAGCAATGAGCAGTTCTTC. Protein sequence: CATSSSLTGSNEQFF.

This chain joins TRBV19 and TRBJ1-5, with D possibly TRBD1 on 5 matching bases. V lost 7 bases to trimming and J lost 0 bases, with 16 bases between them. This CDR3 region has 16 residues. The germline CDR1 and CDR2 sequences are LNHDA and SQIVND (reference sequence). The CDR3 spells CASISFAGGSNQPQHF. The CDR3 nucleotides are TGTGCCAGTATCTCATTTGCTGGGGGTAGCAATCAGCCCCAGCATTTT.

The chain recombines TRBV27 with TRBJ1-3, with a tentative D call TRBD1 (6 bases). CDR3 length: 16 amino acids. CDR1 and CDR2 from the germline V gene are MNHEY and SMNVEV (reference sequence). Between the trimmed V and J ends, which lost 4 bases and 0 bases, there was a span of 13 bases. Written as DNA, the CDR3 is TGTGCCAGCAGTTCCCGAGAAGGGGGCTCTGGAAACACCATATATTTT. This gives the protein CASSSREGGSGNTIYF.

The V and J genes are TRBV7-9 and TRBJ1-4, with D uncertain. The CDR3 totals 16 residues. The V end was cut by 5 bases, the J end by 4 bases, with 17 bases between. Germline lookup yields CDR1 SEHNR and CDR2 FQNEAQ (reference sequence). In nucleotides, the CDR3 is TGTGCCAGCAGCCGCTTGTACGGATCGGGTAATGAAAAACTGTTTTTT. Its protein is CASSRLYGSGNEKLFF.

The chain uses TRBV28 and TRBJ1-5, with TRBD1 identical over 7 bases. Unmatched junction bases numbered 6, after V lost 5 bases and J lost 2 bases. The CDR3 has 15 amino acids. Germline loops: CDR1 MDHEN, CDR2 SYDVKM. The CDR3 reads CASSPYDRGNQPQHF. The CDR3 DNA reads TGTGCCAGCAGTCCCTATGACAGGGGCAATCAGCCCCAGCATTTT.

In its sample, this clone was seen a few times. The chain carries TRBV6-1 and TRBJ1-2; maybe TRBD1 (5 bases). CDR3 size: 15 residues. Per germline, CDR1 MNHNS and CDR2 SASEGT. V was pared by 1 base and J by 10 bases, with 19 bases between. CDR3 nucleotide sequence: TGTGCCAGCAGTGAAGAAGGGGATGGCAGGGCGACCTACACCTTC. As protein: CASSEEGDGRATYTF.

The chain is built from TRBV2 and TRBJ2-7; tentative D call: TRBD1 (7 bases). Germline lookup yields CDR1 SNHLY and CDR2 FYNNEI. This CDR3 region has 16 residues. Trimming cost V 7 bases and J 1 base, with 20 bases left between them. The CDR3 coding sequence is TGTGCCAGCACCGGAGGGGGCCCAAGGGGGTCCTACGAGCAGTACTTC. It is translated as CASTGGGPRGSYEQYF.

V is TRBV2 and J is TRBJ2-2, with D uncertain. Per germline, CDR1 SNHLY and CDR2 FYNNEI. The CDR3 spans 17 residues. Trimming removed 4 bases from V and 0 bases from J, with 15 bases in between. CDR3 residues: CASSVIGPLANTGELFF. The CDR3 DNA is TGTGCCAGCAGTGTAATAGGACCGCTAGCGAACACCGGGGAGCTGTTTTTT.

The chain carries TRBV20-1 and TRBJ1-2; D is unresolved. V was shortened by 3 bases and J by 0 bases, with 2 bases between the two germline ends. CDR3 length equals 11 residues. The germline CDR1 and CDR2 sequences are DFQATT and SNEGSKA (reference sequence). Written as DNA, the CDR3 is TGCAGTGCTAGCCCTAACTATGGCTACACCTTC. Its translation: CSASPNYGYTF.

There are a few counts of this clone. The chain uses TRBV19 and TRBJ2-6, with TRBD1 as a possible D gene (7 bases). The germline V gene encodes CDR1 LNHDA and CDR2 SQIVND (reference sequence). Trimming took off 10 bases at V and 4 bases at J, with 17 bases between the two ends. This CDR3 is 15 amino acids long. In DNA form, the CDR3 reads TGTGCCACCCAGGAGGGGGCGCAGGGGGCCAACGTCCTGACTTTC. Its translation: CATQEGAQGANVLTF.

The chain uses TRBV11-2 and TRBJ2-5, with D unresolved. The CDR3 length is 17 residues. V was cut by 0 bases and J by 2 bases, with 16 bases left in between. The germline CDR1 and CDR2 sequences are SGHAT and FQNNGV. CDR3 bases: TGTGCCAGCAGCTTAGAACGGCAGACCTACGTGCAAGAGACCCAGTACTTC. Translated, it gives CASSLERQTYVQETQYF.

This chain connects TRBV5-1 to TRBJ2-7; 9 bases agree with TRBD1. The ends lost 4 bases at V and 4 bases at J; junction bases unmatched: 9. The CDR3 covers 15 residues. Germline V gene lookup returns CDR1 SGHRS and CDR2 YFSETQ. CDR3: CASSPPGQGYYEQYF. CDR3 nucleotide sequence: TGCGCCAGCAGCCCTCCGGGACAGGGTTATTACGAGCAGTACTTC.

The CDR3 sequence is CASGGGLAGNTQYF. CDR3 DNA sequence: TGTGCTAGTGGAGGAGGGCTAGCGGGAAATACGCAGTATTTT. V gene TRBV12-5 combines with J gene TRBJ2-3; 9 positions agree with TRBD2. Looked up from germline, CDR1 is LGHNT and CDR2 is FRNRAP. The CDR3 length is 14 residues. V was clipped by 6 bases and J by 7 bases; unmatched bases: 8.

In this sample, this clone turned up once. The chain uses TRBV7-2 and TRBJ1-5, with D possibly matching TRBD1 (6 bases). This CDR3 contains 16 residues. Germline loops: CDR1 SGHTA, CDR2 FQGNSA. The V end was cut by 8 bases, the J end by 0 bases, with 17 bases between. The CDR3 DNA reads TGTGCCAGCCACAGAGGGGGGTTTGGTAGCAATCAGCCCCAGCATTTT. Its translation is CASHRGGFGSNQPQHF.